The entry that follows covers one T cell receptor beta chain sequence. It has no known antigen specificity. Base qualities were left out, and no much larger clone turns up one base away. These data belong to a study of CD8 T cells in Susac syndrome (dated by TCRdb to the late 2010s). Study-wide context: Repertoire sequencing was used to test whether CD8+ T cell activation and differentiation in Susac syndrome was antigen driven.

RNA was extracted using the RNeasy kit, and roughly 0.5 to 1 microgram was reverse transcribed with random hexamers. The immunoSEQ multiplex PCR assay, covering 54 Vbeta and 13 Jbeta segments, was used to amplify TCR beta CDR3 regions. PCR amplification bias was corrected by using a synthetic template baseline for primer optimization and computational correction. The paper's data handling went like this. Only productive sequences were kept, with reads annotated to V, D and J genes according to IMGT and analyzed in immunoSEQ Analyzer. To calculate clonality, Shannon entropy was normalized by log2 of the number of productive unique sequences and then subtracted from one. For each patient and control, public and private clones were evaluated among the 100 most prevalent clones. Clones were defined as Susac-specific if absent from the healthy and MS cohorts, from around 1,000 published viral clones and from other ImmuneACCESS disease sequences. Through fastp at Q25 and MiXCR, TCRdb rebuilt clones from the public reads, retaining in-frame beta chains. Duplicate CDR3 protein sequences are folded into a single record with the most common DNA and genes. These V and J calls derive from TCRdb rather than the authors' analysis. A total of approximately 150,000 distinct CDR3 sequences appear in this sample, roughly 94% of them only once. Of the sample, 0.084% falls within the top ten clones.

From the germline V gene, CDR1 is SQVTM and CDR2 is ANQGSEA. V was cut back by 7 bases and J by 0 bases, leaving a gap of 9 bases between them. The cysteine opens and the phenylalanine closes a CDR3 of 12 amino acids. Only the CDR3 DNA is retained, 36 bases long and in frame from the first base. Beyond this particular receptor, the publication reports: The number of individuals in the TCR sequencing and HLA analysis was acknowledged as relatively small.

Peripheral blood CD8+ and CD4+ T cells from healthy donors, Susac syndrome patients and multiple sclerosis patients were profiled using high-throughput TCR beta sequencing. The healthy donors served as controls matched for age and sex. Bulk CD8+ and CD4+ T cells were purified magnetically by negative isolation, whereas CD8+ TEMRA cells were enriched by FACS. Blood was collected in EDTA tubes and processed within 24 hours, with PBMCs isolated through density gradient centrifugation. PBMCs destined for TCR sequencing were cryopreserved in liquid nitrogen and later thawed in a 37 °C water bath. A purity of at least 90% was achieved for sorted or isolated CD4+, CD8+ and CD8+ TEMRA cells.

The chain is assembled from TRBV29-1 and TRBJ1-2; the D gene is possibly TRBD1, with 6 bases matching. This receptor was taken from a human donor in good health. Sequencing was done on a sample of CD4+ T cells from PBMCs. The DNA sequence is TGCAGCGCGGACAGAGCTAACTATGGCTACACCTTC. Its amino acids are CSADRANYGYTF. Beyond the CDR3, the reference TRBV29-1 and TRBJ1-2 genes provide the residues; the full variable domain reads: SAVISQKPSRDICQRGTSLTIQCQVDSQVTMMFWYRQQPGQSLTLIATANQGSEATYESGFVIDKFPISRPNLTFSTLTVSNMSPEDSSIYLCSADRANYGYTFGSGTRLTVV.